This T cell receptor (beta chain) was identified in a study of human T cells and chemical hapten exposure (TCRdb year 2021). Turning to the overall study: For sensitization, 2% DPC in acetone was applied to a 2 cm by 2 cm area of upper inner arm skin. Most of the patients in the cohort were female, and the cohort covered alopecia areata with under or over 50% scalp involvement, alopecia totalis and alopecia universalis. This study followed changes in the peripheral blood TCR repertoire in vivo during primary and secondary sensitization of alopecia patients to the hapten diphenylcyclopropenone (DPC). Twenty-nine alopecia patients gave blood for TCR sequencing at one to four time points (pre-sensitization, 2, 6 and 24 weeks). Patient blood was sampled pre-sensitization (week 0) and at 2, 6 and about 24 weeks after DPC sensitization. Libraries were pooled for sequencing, and per-sample TCR yields varied mainly because of small differences in library volumes within the pool. Weekly therapeutic DPC doses were additionally applied to the scalp of patients throughout the roughly 25-week study period. Patch testing on the upper back used Finn chambers containing 0.01% DPC, with scoring done after 6 days according to International Contact Dermatitis Research Group standards.

The paper's findings and limits, for the study overall: All patients had alopecia, a presumed autoimmune disease, so their immune response might differ from that of healthy individuals. After repeated subsampling, the strength of the expansion versus patch-test correlation and the threshold at which it became significant changed. Expanded TCRs formed significantly more large CDR3 similarity clusters than pre-sensitization or healthy control sets, consistent with antigen-driven responses. Patch test score was positively correlated with the number of PT1 expanded TCRs, with significance at thresholds 8, 16 and 32 but not at 4. The number of TCRs above 1 in 1000 frequency did not change with DPC sensitization; there was no evidence of global repertoire structure alterations.

CDR1 is given as LGHDT and CDR2 as YNNKEL, both from the germline V gene (reference sequence). The CDR3 runs 12 amino acids, cysteine and phenylalanine included. The only DNA kept is the CDR3, 36 bases in frame from the first base. Trimming takes 5 bases off V and 8 bases off J; junction bases not matched to a gene: 2. As to this clonotype: This receptor's antigen is unknown. No much larger clone is present one base from it, and per-base qualities are unavailable.

Receptor libraries were prepared by RACE. TCRdb records NextSeq 500 as the sequencer. During library preparation, unique molecular identifiers were attached to individual cDNA molecules so that TCRs could be counted quantitatively and reproducibly. Each blood RNA sample was used to sequence both TCR alpha and TCR beta chains. The study's own analysis went as follows. The median number of TCRs per sample was around 96,000, ranging from 23,224 to 690,600. V, J and CDR3 annotation of the TCR reads was performed with the Decombinator software suite. For PS versus PT1 abundance plots, all samples were subsampled to the same number of TCRs (28,000). Expanded TCRs were defined as absent before sensitization and observed at least eight times at the 2-week time point. In TCRdb, the public reads were trimmed at Q25 with fastp and aligned with MiXCR, with productive beta chains retained. Rows matching on CDR3 protein sequence are summarized as one entry with the most common DNA and genes. TCRdb assigned the V and J calls; the authors' analysis was not used. The sample table holds 100,000 or so distinct CDR3 sequences, of which 30% to 35% were seen once. Of the sample, about 2.7% is held by the ten largest clones.

The sample's time point label is to be understood as: patch test 3, about 24 weeks after DPC sensitization. In light of the paper, this sample's treatment or condition label describes: therapeutic diphenylcyclopropenone sensitization with weekly scalp DPC. Blood at each patch-test visit was drawn before the patch test was applied. Eligible patients were aged 18 to 70, diagnosed with alopecia, deemed suitable for DPC therapy, and excluded if pregnant. Unfractionated whole blood was collected in Tempus Blood RNA tubes, and total RNA was extracted from that blood. The sequence was obtained from a man in his forties with alopecia areata. Some clones in this sample may be carry-over from other donors' samples. The sequence links TRBV3-1 to TRBJ2-1; 8 central nucleotides agree with TRBD2. The sample here was whole blood, taken in connection with sensitization to the hapten diphenylcyclopropenone (DPC). The encoded CDR3 is CASSYGGDEQFF. Here is the DNA: TGTGCCAGCAGCTACGGGGGGGATGAGCAGTTCTTC.